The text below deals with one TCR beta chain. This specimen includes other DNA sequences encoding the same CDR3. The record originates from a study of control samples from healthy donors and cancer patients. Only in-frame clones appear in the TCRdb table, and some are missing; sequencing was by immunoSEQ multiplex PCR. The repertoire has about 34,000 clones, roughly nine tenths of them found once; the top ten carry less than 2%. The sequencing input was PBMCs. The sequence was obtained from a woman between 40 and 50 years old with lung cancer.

CDR3 residues: CASSQSSQTANEKLFF. The CDR3 DNA reads TGTGCCAGCAGCCAATCGTCTCAGACCGCCAATGAAAAACTGTTTTTT. V is TRBV16 and J is TRBJ1-4; no clear D gene. Germline values: CDR1 KGHSY, CDR2 FQNENV. There are 16 residues in the CDR3. The germline V and J ends were trimmed by 0 bases and 5 bases, with 13 bases remaining between them. The full variable domain, completed using reference TRBV16 and TRBJ1-4, is GEEVAQTPKHLVRGEGQKAKLYCAPIKGHSYVFWYQQVLKNEFKFLISFQNENVFDETGMPKERFSAKCLPNSPCSLEIQATKLEDSAVYFCASSQSSQTANEKLFFGSGTQLSVL.